The 30 T cell receptor beta chains below come from one sample, sequenced in a study of blood T cell repertoires in COVID-19. Generated by immunoSEQ multiplex PCR, the TCRdb table keeps only in-frame clones and is missing some. The sample has about 240,000 clones; 83% are singletons. Input material: PBMCs or T cells enriched from blood (not recorded which). These TCRs come from a woman in her forties who had been exposed to COVID-19.

The genes are TRBV6-2 or TRBV6-3 and TRBJ1-2; unclear D gene. The V gene's germline CDR1 is MNHEY and CDR2 SVGEGT. V was cut by 4 bases and J by 8 bases, with 8 bases left in between. The CDR3 loop spans 11 amino acids. CDR3 amino acids: CASSSGRGYTF. CDR3 DNA sequence: TGTGCCAGCAGTTCCGGGAGAGGCTACACCTTC.

J is TRBJ1-1 and V is TRBV5-1; maybe TRBD1 (5 bases). This CDR3 region has 16 residues. Germline V gene lookup returns CDR1 SGHRS and CDR2 YFSETQ. The V end lost 4 bases, the J end lost 0 bases, and 16 bases lay between the germline ends. As DNA, the CDR3 is TGCGCCAGCAGCGCCAGGGCCACCCCCCTGAACACTGAAGCTTTCTTT. It specifies CASSARATPLNTEAFF.

This rearrangement joins TRBV28 to TRBJ1-6; TRBD1 matches at 9 bases. This CDR3 contains 15 residues. The germline V gene has CDR1 MDHEN and CDR2 SYDVKM. V shed 5 bases and J 8 bases; nucleotides not matched to a gene: 7. The DNA for the CDR3 is TGTGCCAGCAGTCTCGGGACAGGGCGATATTCACCCCTCCACTTT. Amino acids: CASSLGTGRYSPLHF.

CDR3 sequence: CASSGDSGNTIYF. CDR3 nucleotides: TGTGCCAGCAGTGGAGACTCTGGAAACACCATATATTTT. The chain recombines TRBV25-1 with TRBJ1-3; D remains ambiguous. Trimming stripped 4 bases from V and 0 bases from J, with 4 bases between. This CDR3 contains 13 residues. Germline V CDR1 and CDR2: MGHDK, SYGVNS.

This clone has just one count. V and J are TRBV6-2 or TRBV6-3 and TRBJ1-2; D gene ambiguous. V lost 2 bases and J 6 bases, leaving 7 bases between the germline ends. CDR1 and CDR2 (germline): MNHEY, SVGEGT. The CDR3 is made up of 12 amino acids. The CDR3 loop reads CASSYPADGYTF. CDR3 in DNA: TGTGCCAGCAGTTACCCCGCAGATGGCTACACCTTC.

The rearrangement links TRBV3-1 (or the pseudogene TRBV3-2) to TRBJ2-5, with 14 bases fitting TRBD2. This CDR3 has 15 residues. Germline CDR1 reads LGHDT; CDR2 reads YNNKEL (reference sequence). The trim removed 1 base at V and 6 bases at J, leaving 1 base unmatched. The CDR3 sequence is CASSQGLAGGQTQYF. Written as DNA, the CDR3 is TGTGCCAGCAGCCAAGGACTAGCGGGGGGGCAGACCCAGTACTTC.

The chain carries TRBV5-5 and TRBJ1-1; TRBD1 agrees at 10 bases. The CDR3 is 12 residues long. CDR1 is SGHKS, CDR2 YYEKEE, per germline (reference sequence). Losses at the gene ends were 3 bases for V and 10 bases for J; bases not matched to a gene: 3. Written as DNA, the CDR3 is TGTGCCAGCAGCTCCCGGACAGGGGGAGCTTTCTTT. It specifies CASSSRTGGAFF.

The rearrangement joins TRBV7-3 to TRBJ1-1; 9 bases are shared with TRBD1. With 5 bases clipped from V and 5 bases from J, the junction kept 9 bases outside the gene matches. CDR3 length: 15 residues. Germline V gene lookup returns CDR1 SGHTA and CDR2 FQGTGA. The CDR3 here is CASSLTGGSKTEAFF. For the CDR3, the DNA is TGTGCCAGCAGCCTGACAGGGGGAAGCAAAACTGAAGCTTTCTTT.

V gene TRBV28 combines with J gene TRBJ1-1, with a possible D match to TRBD1 (5 bases). This CDR3 has 14 amino acids. Trimming removed 5 bases from V and 5 bases from J, with 15 bases in between. Germline CDR1 and CDR2: MDHEN and SYDVKM. The CDR3 loop is CASSLGGMGTEAFF. CDR3 DNA sequence: TGTGCCAGCAGTCTTGGGGGGATGGGAACTGAAGCTTTCTTT.

V and J are TRBV27 and TRBJ2-7, with TRBD1 matching over 10 bases. From germline, CDR1 is MNHEY and CDR2 SMNVEV (reference sequence). CDR3 length equals 14 residues. The junction had 2 bases not matched to a gene; V was cut back by 4 bases and J by 2 bases. Here the CDR3 DNA reads TGTGCCAGCAGTTGGACAGGGGGGGCCTACGAGCAGTACTTC. Amino acid sequence: CASSWTGGAYEQYF.

The genes are TRBV19 and TRBJ1-5, with D unclear. Germline assignment: CDR1 LNHDA and CDR2 SQIVND (reference sequence). The CDR3 is 15 residues long. V lost 8 bases and J lost 1, with 15 bases in between. Written as DNA, the CDR3 is TGTGCCAGTCCCTCACAAGCTAGGAGCAATCAGCCCCAGCATTTT. Its protein product is CASPSQARSNQPQHF.

The rearrangement uses TRBV12-3 or TRBV12-4 and TRBJ1-1; D ambiguous. With 4 bases removed from V and 6 bases from J, the gap between germline ends came to 12 bases. This CDR3 spans 13 amino acids. The CDR3 region has the DNA TGTGCCAGCAGTTCCCTTAGCGGACCTGAAGCTTTCTTT. Translated, it gives CASSSLSGPEAFF.

The chain couples TRBV30 to TRBJ1-2, with 7 bases lining up with TRBD1. Germline CDR1 is GTSNPN and CDR2 is SVGIG (reference sequence). Germline trimming cut 5 bases from V and 5 bases from J; bases unmatched to any gene: 11. The CDR3 loop spans 14 amino acids. CDR3 in amino acids: CAWSNRGPGYGYTF. CDR3 coding DNA: TGTGCCTGGTCAAACAGGGGACCGGGGTATGGCTACACCTTC. Full variable domain (missing parts from reference TRBV30 and TRBJ1-2): SQTIHQWPATLVQPVGSPLSLECTVEGTSNPNLYWYRQAAGRGLQLLFYSVGIGQISSEVPQNLSASRPQDRQFILSSKKLLLSDSGFYLCAWSNRGPGYGYTFGSGTRLTVV.

V usage is TRBV7-6 and J usage is TRBJ2-3; TRBD1 matches 9 bases. Unmatched junction bases numbered 1, after V lost 3 bases and J lost 0 bases. The CDR3 totals 15 residues. Germline CDR1 SGHVS, CDR2 FNYEAQ. The CDR3 coding sequence is TGTGCCAGCAGCTTGGGACAGGGTAGCACAGATACGCAGTATTTT. Amino acids: CASSLGQGSTDTQYF.

This rearrangement joins TRBV7-3 to TRBJ2-2, with D perhaps TRBD1 (6 bases). CDR3 length: 15 residues. The V gene lost 0 bases and the J gene lost 1 base, with 6 bases spanning the gap. The V gene's germline CDR1 is SGHTA and CDR2 FQGTGA. Here the CDR3 reads CASSLTGQNTGELFF. CDR3 nucleotides: TGTGCCAGCAGCTTAACGGGACAGAACACCGGGGAGCTGTTTTTT.

The chain joins TRBV3-1 (or the pseudogene TRBV3-2) to TRBJ2-3, with 11 positions matching TRBD2. Germline V lookup: CDR1 LGHDT, CDR2 YNNKEL (reference sequence). Trimming at V came to 5 bases and at J to 3 bases, leaving 7 bases not matched to a gene. The CDR3 contains 16 residues. CDR3 protein: CASSWATSGGTDTQYF. For the CDR3, the DNA is TGTGCCAGCAGCTGGGCCACTAGCGGGGGAACAGATACGCAGTATTTT.

The gene calls are TRBV19 and TRBJ1-2; a weak D match, TRBD1 (6 bases). The CDR3 contains 14 residues. Looked up from germline, CDR1 is LNHDA and CDR2 is SQIVND (reference sequence). Deletions cut 4 bases from V and 4 bases from J, with 13 bases between. CDR3 in DNA: TGTGCCAGTAGTACGGACAGCTACCTCTATGGCTACACCTTC. Protein sequence: CASSTDSYLYGYTF.

The chain recombines TRBV3-1 (or the pseudogene TRBV3-2) with TRBJ1-2; D remains unclear. V gave up 6 bases and J gave up 0 bases, with 8 bases separating them. Germline-derived CDR1 and CDR2 are LGHDT and YNNKEL (reference sequence). The CDR3 covers 13 residues. In nucleotides, the CDR3 is TGTGCCAGCAGAACCTCGGCTAACTATGGCTACACCTTC. Translated: CASRTSANYGYTF.

The J gene is TRBJ1-6, the V gene TRBV13, with 9 bases that match TRBD1. Germline V gene lookup returns CDR1 PRHDT and CDR2 FYEKMQ (reference sequence). Trimming at V came to 5 bases and at J to 11 bases, leaving 13 bases not matched to a gene. The CDR3 is 16 amino acids. CDR3 coding DNA: TGTGCCAGCAGCCCACGAGGCACGGGACAGGGCGCACCCCTCCACTTT. It encodes CASSPRGTGQGAPLHF.

This clone came up a few times. This sequence joins TRBV7-2 and TRBJ2-1; 8 nucleotides match TRBD2. The CDR3 spans 14 residues. V trimming: 5 bases; J trimming: 16 bases; junction bases outside the gene matches: 16. Germline V gives CDR1 SGHTA, CDR2 FQGNSA. CDR3 protein: CASSPGRGSGEFFF. In DNA, the CDR3 is TGTGCCAGCAGCCCTGGAAGGGGTAGCGGGGAGTTTTTCTTC.

The chain recombines TRBV5-1 with TRBJ1-3; tentatively, D is TRBD1 (6 bases). Germline assignment: CDR1 SGHRS and CDR2 YFSETQ. The V end lost 2 bases, the J end lost 2 bases, and 8 bases lay between the germline ends. This CDR3 contains 14 residues. CDR3 amino acids: CASSFEGAGNTIYF. CDR3 nucleotide sequence: TGCGCCAGCAGCTTCGAGGGGGCTGGAAACACCATATATTTT.

This clone came up once. One end of the junction varies from germline; a read error may be responsible. V is TRBV3-1 (or the pseudogene TRBV3-2) and J is TRBJ2-7; D gene ambiguous. Germline V gene lookup returns CDR1 LGHDT and CDR2 YNNKEL (reference sequence). The CDR3 runs to 11 residues. The CDR3 sequence is CASSQKSMIDF. The DNA of the CDR3 is TGTGCCAGCAGCCAAAAATCCATGATAGACTTC.

This chain links TRBV3-1 (or the pseudogene TRBV3-2) with TRBJ1-3; tentative D call: TRBD1 (6 bases). V gave up 7 bases and J gave up 0 bases, with 22 bases separating them. The V gene's germline CDR1 is LGHDT and CDR2 YNNKEL (reference sequence). The CDR3 is made up of 18 amino acids. The CDR3: CASTPQPGHPLSGNTIYF. The CDR3 nucleotides are TGTGCCAGCACCCCTCAGCCGGGACACCCCCTCTCTGGAAACACCATATATTTT.

This clone showed up just a few times. The J gene is TRBJ1-5, the V gene TRBV19, with no clear D. Trimming shortened V by 5 bases and J by 0 bases, and 11 bases separated the two germline ends. Germline CDR1 and CDR2: LNHDA and SQIVND (reference sequence). This CDR3 has 15 amino acids. The CDR3 DNA reads as TGTGCCAGTAGTGCCGGGTATTATAGCAATCAGCCCCAGCATTTT. It yields the protein CASSAGYYSNQPQHF.

The chain recombines TRBV2 with TRBJ2-1, with D hard to call. Trimming removed 0 bases from V and 10 bases from J, with 16 bases in between. CDR1 and CDR2 from the germline V gene are SNHLY and FYNNEI. CDR3 length: 15 amino acids. Here the CDR3 reads CASSEAPGFRQEQFF. Here the CDR3 DNA reads TGTGCCAGCAGTGAAGCCCCCGGGTTCCGGCAGGAGCAGTTCTTC.

The chain employs TRBV6-2 or TRBV6-3 and TRBJ1-5, with D unclear. The CDR3 spans 18 residues. Germline assignment: CDR1 MNHEY and CDR2 SVGEGT. V was trimmed by 5 bases and J by 4 bases, leaving 24 bases between them. The CDR3 region is CASSKTPTQASGNQPQHF. CDR3 DNA sequence: TGTGCCAGCAGTAAAACTCCTACCCAGGCCTCGGGGAATCAGCCCCAGCATTTT.

The J gene is TRBJ1-6, the V gene TRBV5-6; 7 bases fit TRBD1. This CDR3 is 13 amino acids long. V dropped 4 bases and J dropped 8; count of bases not matched to a gene: 3. In germline, CDR1 is SGHDT, CDR2 YYEEEE. The DNA of the CDR3 is TGTGCCAGCAGCACGGGACAGCATTCACCCCTCCACTTT. Translating gives CASSTGQHSPLHF.

The V and J genes are TRBV28 and TRBJ1-1; D is possibly TRBD1 (6 bases). Trimming took 5 bases from V and 2 from J, leaving 12 bases between them. CDR1 is MDHEN, CDR2 SYDVKM, per germline. The CDR3 has 14 amino acids. The CDR3 coding sequence is TGTGCCAGCAGTCCGAGACAGGCCAACACTGAAGCTTTCTTT. It yields the protein CASSPRQANTEAFF.

In its sample, this clone was seen a few times. The rearrangement joins TRBV21-1 to TRBJ2-7; the table's TRBD1 call for D was not verified on the DNA. TRBV21-1 is listed as a pseudogene. CDR3 size: 16 residues. The CDR3 is CASSSYPGQSSYEQYF. In DNA form, the CDR3 reads TGTGCCAGCAGCAGTTATCCGGGACAGAGCTCCTACGAGCAGTACTTC.

This chain connects TRBV6-1 to TRBJ1-1; D not certain. Germline values: CDR1 MNHNS, CDR2 SASEGT. This CDR3 is built from 14 residues. Trimming took 3 bases from V and 0 from J, leaving 8 bases between them. CDR3 in amino acids: CASSDPPVNTEAFF. In nucleotides, the CDR3 is TGTGCCAGCAGTGACCCCCCGGTGAACACTGAAGCTTTCTTT.